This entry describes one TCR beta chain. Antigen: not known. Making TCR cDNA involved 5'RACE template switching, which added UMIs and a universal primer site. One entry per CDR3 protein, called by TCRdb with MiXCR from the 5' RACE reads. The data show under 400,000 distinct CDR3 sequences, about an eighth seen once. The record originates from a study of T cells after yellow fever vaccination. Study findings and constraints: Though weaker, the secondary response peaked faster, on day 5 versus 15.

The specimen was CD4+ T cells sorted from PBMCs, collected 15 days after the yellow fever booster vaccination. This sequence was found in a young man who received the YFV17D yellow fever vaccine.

The DNA for the CDR3 is TGTGCCAGCAGCGCCGGGACTAGCGGTTGGCCAGATACGCAGTATTTT. It encodes CASSAGTSGWPDTQYF. V and J are TRBV7-8 and TRBJ2-3, with 11 bases that match TRBD2. CDR1 and CDR2 from the germline V gene are SGHVS and FQNEAQ. Germline trimming cut 5 bases from V and 4 bases from J; bases unmatched to any gene: 8. There are 16 residues in the CDR3.